The T cell receptor (beta chain) under discussion was sequenced for a study of T cell repertoires in cytomegalovirus infection. Study as a whole: Public TCR beta signatures indicated both CMV infection and matching HLA type.

This clonotype was detected a few times. Its specificity is not known. V lost 4 bases to trimming and J lost 4 bases; unmatched junction nucleotides: 5. Germline CDR1 and CDR2: SGHDT and YYEEEE. This CDR3 contains 15 residues. TCRdb called the reads again in MiXCR, with one record for every CDR3 protein. Altogether some 97,000 distinct CDR3 sequences are present, about 22% being singletons, with the ten largest covering roughly two fifths. The study, taken as a whole, reports: Dominating the ex vivo response were HLA-C-restricted CMV-specific TCR beta clonotypes. Cumulative public TCR beta family frequency identified carriers of CMV plus the relevant HLA.

The sequenced sample consisted of CD8+ T cells from PBMCs. The chain joins TRBV5-6 to TRBJ2-3, with TRBD1 matching 11 bases. The origin of this receptor is a human donor in good health (CMV status not recorded). Some clones in this sample may be carry-over from other donors' samples. In DNA form, the CDR3 reads TGTGCCAGCAGCCGTGGACAGGGGGCCCCAGATACGCAGTATTTT. Translating it yields CASSRGQGAPDTQYF.